These T cell receptor beta chains were read from a single sample in a study of T cells after somatic rescue of genetic block. Clones were sequenced by immunoSEQ multiplex PCR, and TCRdb holds only the in-frame ones, with some missing. The sample lists tens of thousands of clones; less than 95% were seen once. Sequencing input: peripheral blood mononuclear cells (PBMCs). The source of these receptors is a man between 40 and 49 years old. Each CDR3 is given with its conserved first and last residue. Each record gives: J gene, V gene, clone size, D gene, CDR3 length, CDR3 protein, CDR3 DNA. A D gene is named only where the DNA matches it firmly. Size is stated for part of the rows, as once, few or many counts, or as a class when the clone is expanded.

>TRBJ2-6|TRBV30|.|TRBD1|15
CAWSADRAGANVLTF
TGTGCCTGGAGTGCCGACAGGGCCGGGGCCAACGTCCTGACTTTC
>TRBJ1-2|TRBV28|.|.|11
CASSDRYGYTF
TGTGCCAGCAGCGACAGGTATGGCTACACCTTC
>TRBJ1-5|TRBV6-6|.|.|13
CASSYSPNQPQHF
TGTGCCAGCAGTTACTCCCCGAATCAGCCCCAGCATTTT
>TRBJ2-7|TRBV28|.|TRBD2|15
CASSTPLAGLYEQYF
TGTGCCAGCAGCACCCCCTTAGCGGGGCTCTACGAGCAGTACTTC
>TRBJ2-2|TRBV14|.|TRBD2|16
CASSHLSGFDTGELFF
TGTGCCAGCAGCCACCTTAGCGGGTTCGACACCGGGGAGCTGTTTTTT
>TRBJ2-2|TRBV7-6|once|TRBD1|15
CASSLAGGRGGELFF
TGTGCCAGCAGCTTAGCAGGGGGCCGCGGTGGGGAGCTGTTTTTT
>TRBJ2-3|TRBV4-1|.|TRBD1|17
CASSQTAGTGYTDTQYF
TGCGCCAGCAGCCAGACGGCCGGGACAGGGTACACAGATACGCAGTATTTT
>TRBJ1-5|TRBV10-2|once|TRBD1|21
CASSHGVEIGQGLDSNQPQHF
TGCGCCAGCAGTCACGGGGTTGAGATTGGACAGGGGCTTGATAGCAATCAGCCCCAGCATTTT
>TRBJ1-3|TRBV18|.|.|17
CASSPPRQATSGNTIYF
TGTGCCAGCTCACCACCTAGACAGGCCACCTCTGGAAACACCATATATTTT
>TRBJ1-4|TRBV6-6|.|.|13
CASKQTRSEKLFF
TGTGCCAGCAAGCAGACTCGATCTGAAAAACTGTTTTTT
>TRBJ2-7|TRBV7-7|.|TRBD1|15
CASSPKSQGRGEQYF
TGTGCCAGCAGCCCCAAATCACAGGGGAGAGGCGAGCAGTACTTC
>TRBJ2-1|TRBV11-2|.|.|13
CASSLDRRGEQFF
TGTGCCAGCAGCTTAGATCGAAGGGGTGAGCAGTTCTTC
>TRBJ2-1|TRBV19|.|.|13
CASSIASYNEQFF
TGTGCCAGTAGTATCGCATCCTACAATGAGCAGTTCTTC
>TRBJ2-5|TRBV5-5|.|.|12
CASSGPMETQYF
TGTGCCAGCAGCGGACCAATGGAGACCCAGTACTTC
>TRBJ2-7|TRBV5-4|.|.|14
CASSRAQGPYEQYF
TGTGCCAGCAGCCGGGCGCAGGGTCCCTACGAGCAGTACTTC
>TRBJ2-2|TRBV6-4|once|.|13
CASRLDSSGELFF
TGTGCCAGCAGATTGGACAGTTCCGGGGAGCTGTTTTTT
>TRBJ2-4|TRBV7-9|.|TRBD2|19
CASSLATGGGKGTKNIQYF
TGTGCCAGCAGCTTAGCCACGGGCGGGGGGAAGGGGACCAAAAACATTCAGTACTTC
>TRBJ2-1|TRBV10-1|once|TRBD2|17
CASSDGGLAGNYNEQFF
TGCGCCAGCAGTGATGGGGGACTAGCGGGAAACTACAATGAGCAGTTCTTC
>TRBJ2-3|TRBV7-2|.|.|17
CASSLKGSANQWDTQYF
TGTGCCAGCAGCTTAAAGGGTTCGGCCAACCAGTGGGATACGCAGTATTTT
>TRBJ1-1|TRBV18|.|.|14
CASSPRDIQNEAFF
TGTGCCAGCTCACCACGAGACATTCAGAATGAAGCTTTCTTT
>TRBJ1-1|TRBV18|few|.|12
CASSPRNTEAFF
TGTGCCAGCTCACCAAGGAACACTGAAGCTTTCTTT
>TRBJ2-5|TRBV14|.|TRBD1|15
CASSQERQGEETQYF
TGTGCCAGCAGCCAAGAACGTCAGGGGGAAGAGACCCAGTACTTC
>TRBJ2-1|TRBV10-3|.|.|11
CAISLGFEQFF
TGTGCCATTTCTCTTGGCTTTGAGCAGTTCTTC
>TRBJ2-7|TRBV29-1|once|.|13
CSVIGPSSYEQYF
TGCAGCGTAATTGGACCTAGCTCCTACGAGCAGTACTTC
>TRBJ2-1|TRBV19|.|.|14
CASVRDSSYNEQFF
TGTGCCAGTGTACGGGATAGCTCCTACAATGAGCAGTTCTTC
>TRBJ1-2|TRBV5-1|.|.|15
CASSRGHTTSYGYTF
TGCGCCAGCAGCAGGGGACATACCACATCCTATGGCTACACCTTC
>TRBJ1-1|TRBV2|.|.|14
CASSEMRTSTEAFF
TGTGCCAGCAGTGAGATGCGGACCAGCACTGAAGCTTTCTTT
>TRBJ1-1|TRBV30|.|.|11
CAWTFNTEAFF
TGTGCCTGGACGTTTAACACTGAAGCTTTCTTT
>TRBJ1-1|TRBV6-6|.|.|16
CASLSRGRQPGTEAFF
TGTGCCAGCCTCTCCCGCGGCAGGCAGCCCGGGACTGAAGCTTTCTTT
>TRBJ2-7|TRBV2|.|TRBD2|15
CASSESPSGNYEQYF
TGTGCCAGCAGTGAATCCCCTAGCGGCAACTACGAGCAGTACTTC
>TRBJ2-5|TRBV11-3|once|.|15
CASSLRGSDQETQYF
TGTGCCAGCAGCTTGAGAGGGTCCGACCAAGAGACCCAGTACTTC
>TRBJ2-7|TRBV4-3|.|.|15
CASSQEYQGTYEQYF
TGCGCCAGCAGCCAAGAGTACCAGGGCACCTACGAGCAGTACTTC
>TRBJ1-1|TRBV7-9|.|.|14
CASSKDYPHYEAFF
TGTGCCAGCAGCAAAGACTACCCCCACTATGAAGCTTTCTTT
>TRBJ1-3|TRBV4-1|.|.|15
CASSVGPFSGNTIYF
TGCGCCAGCAGCGTCGGCCCCTTCTCTGGAAACACCATATATTTT
>TRBJ2-7|TRBV4-1|.|.|15
CASSQDNRASYEQYF
TGCGCCAGCAGCCAAGATAACAGGGCATCCTACGAGCAGTACTTC
>TRBJ2-3|TRBV4-1|.|TRBD2|20
CASSQDLKRASGRITDTQYF
TGCGCCAGCAGCCAAGATCTGAAGAGGGCTAGCGGGAGGATAACAGATACGCAGTATTTT
>TRBJ2-5|TRBV19|.|TRBD1|17
CASSRVGTGYPQETQYF
TGTGCCAGTAGTAGAGTAGGGACAGGGTATCCCCAAGAGACCCAGTACTTC
>TRBJ2-3|TRBV5-1|.|TRBD1|15
CASSVPGQGADTQYF
TGCGCCAGCAGCGTTCCGGGACAGGGAGCAGATACGCAGTATTTT
>TRBJ2-5|TRBV5-4|.|TRBD2|15
CASRKTSGAQETQYF
TGTGCCAGCAGAAAGACTAGCGGAGCTCAAGAGACCCAGTACTTC
>TRBJ2-1|TRBV2|.|.|12
CASSLMEGKQFF
TGTGCCAGCAGTTTGATGGAGGGTAAGCAGTTCTTC
>TRBJ2-5|TRBV9|.|.|14
CASSVGAGKETQYF
TGTGCCAGCAGCGTTGGGGCAGGTAAAGAGACCCAGTACTTC
>TRBJ2-2|TRBV5-1|.|TRBD1|15
CASSFGTANTGELFF
TGCGCCAGCAGCTTCGGGACAGCGAACACCGGGGAGCTGTTTTTT
>TRBJ2-1|TRBV7-2|once|TRBD1|15
CASSRTGGTYNEQFF
TGTGCCAGCAGCCGAACAGGGGGAACCTACAATGAGCAGTTCTTC
>TRBJ2-7|TRBV6-1|.|TRBD2|18
CASSELAAEAGFSYEQYF
TGTGCCAGCAGTGAGTTGGCAGCAGAAGCGGGATTCTCCTACGAGCAGTACTTC
>TRBJ2-1|TRBV11-3|.|TRBD1|16
CASSPTGTGWDNEQFF
TGTGCCAGCAGCCCCACCGGGACAGGGTGGGACAATGAGCAGTTCTTC
>TRBJ2-1|TRBV9|.|.|13
CASSALSYNEQFF
TGTGCCAGCAGTGCATTGTCCTACAATGAGCAGTTCTTC
>TRBJ2-7|TRBV5-1|.|TRBD1|16
CASSLTGTGGSGEQYF
TGCGCCAGCAGCTTGACCGGGACAGGGGGAAGTGGCGAGCAGTACTTC